Detailed here is one T cell receptor (beta chain). Using RNA transcripts as the source, TCR beta CDR3 regions were amplified. When the TCR CDR3 underwent first-round RT-PCR, the HTBI primer set was used. TCRdb re-called the multiplex PCR reads with MiXCR, one entry per CDR3 protein. Counted here are almost 600,000 distinct CDR3 sequences, around 45% occurring once; the ten biggest clones make up approximately 8.4%. This record belongs to a study of T cells in Graves' hyperthyroidism and ophthalmopathy. In making diagnoses, clinical symptoms, serum thyroxine and TRAb, thyroid ultrasound and orbital computed tomography were all used. Trimming cost V 4 bases and J 1 base, with 17 bases left between them. Germline V CDR1 and CDR2: SGDLS, YYNGEE. CDR3 length: 16 residues.

This receptor was obtained from a woman aged 18 to 35 with Graves' hyperthyroidism. The rearrangement uses TRBV9 and TRBJ1-2; D perhaps matches TRBD1 (6 bases). Material for sequencing was peripheral blood or thyroid tissue (not recorded which). CDR3 in amino acids: CASSPDGQPFNYGYTF. In nucleotides, the CDR3 is TGTGCCAGCAGCCCGGATGGACAGCCTTTTAACTATGGCTACACCTTC.